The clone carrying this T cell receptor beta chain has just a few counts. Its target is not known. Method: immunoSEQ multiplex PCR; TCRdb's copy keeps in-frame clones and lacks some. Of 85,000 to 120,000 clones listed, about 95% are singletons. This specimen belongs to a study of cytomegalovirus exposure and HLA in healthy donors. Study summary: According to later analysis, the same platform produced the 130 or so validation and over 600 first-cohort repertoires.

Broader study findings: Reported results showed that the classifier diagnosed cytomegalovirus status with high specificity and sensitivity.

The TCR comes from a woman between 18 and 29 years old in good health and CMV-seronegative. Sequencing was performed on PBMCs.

The DNA of the CDR3 is TGTGCCAGCAGTGAAGGGACAGGGGACACCGGGGAGCTGTTTTTT. Encoded protein: CASSEGTGDTGELFF. V gene TRBV25-1 combines with J gene TRBJ2-2; 10 bases agree with TRBD1. CDR3 length: 15 amino acids. Losses at the gene ends were 2 bases for V and 3 bases for J; bases not matched to a gene: 0. Looked up from germline, CDR1 is MGHDK and CDR2 is SYGVNS. The full variable domain, in which reference TRBV25-1 and TRBJ2-2 provide the parts outside the CDR3, is EADIYQTPRYLVIGTGKKITLECSQTMGHDKMYWYQQDPGMELHLIHYSYGVNSTEKGDLSSESTVSRIRTEHFPLTLESARPSHTSQYLCASSEGTGDTGELFFGEGSRLTVL.